This is a list of T cell receptor beta chains from one sample in a study of shared clonotypes between healthy human individuals. TCRdb's table, derived via immunoSEQ multiplex PCR, lists solely in-frame clones and lacks some. The sample consists of roughly 1,000,000 clones, roughly 74% of them appearing once. The sequenced sample was memory CD4+ T cells from PBMCs. These receptors all stem from a young man in good health. Some clones in this sample may be carry-over from other donors' samples. Each CDR3 is given with its conserved first and last residue. A D gene is named only where the DNA matches it firmly.

J gene | V gene | D gene | CDR3 protein
TRBJ2-1 | TRBV27 | NA | CASRPLEGRNEQFF
TRBJ1-3 | TRBV5-1 | NA | CASSLGPQGAGNTIYF
TRBJ2-5 | TRBV18 | NA | CASSPTALNTARQETQYF
TRBJ2-3 | TRBV5-1 | NA | CASSLGFGSPDTQYF
TRBJ2-7 | TRBV5-1 | TRBD1 | CASSSGQSYEQYF
TRBJ2-5 | TRBV7-8 | NA | CASSIRDPLQETQYF
TRBJ1-1 | TRBV30 | TRBD1 | CAWSGGGSEAFF
TRBJ2-5 | TRBV13 | NA | CASSLRRLANKETQYF
TRBJ1-5 | TRBV28 | NA | CASSQNSHQPQHF
TRBJ2-2 | TRBV11-3 | NA | CASSSATGELFF
TRBJ2-7 | TRBV20-1 | NA | CSALGREEQYF
TRBJ2-2 | TRBV5-1 | NA | CASSLEGVPNTGELFF